This T cell receptor (beta chain) was identified during a study of T-cell memory formation after mild COVID-19. In the case of this clonotype: The antigen is unknown.

A single record per CDR3 protein comes from TCRdb applying MiXCR to the 5' RACE reads. The sample consists of about 190,000 distinct CDR3 sequences, more than 25% of them appearing once. The germline V gene encodes CDR1 SGHRS and CDR2 YFSETQ. V was cut by 0 bases and J by 6 bases, with 18 bases left in between. This CDR3 contains 16 residues. Study-level results: Within pre-infection memory, some responding clones were found, suggesting cross-reactive memory joined.

The receptor comes from an adult woman who had mild COVID-19 (a few samples of this study predate the infection). Cell type and time point are not known. What was sequenced was PBMCs or a T cell subset sorted from them (not recorded which). The rearrangement links TRBV5-1 to TRBJ1-2, with D perhaps TRBD1 (5 bases). The CDR3: CASSLELGARGDGYTF. CDR3 in DNA: TGCGCCAGCAGCTTGGAGTTAGGGGCGCGCGGTGATGGCTACACCTTC.